These T cell receptor beta chains were read from a single sample in a study of T cells after yellow fever vaccination. TCRdb processed the 5' RACE reads anew with MiXCR; each CDR3 protein has one entry. The sample lists around 200,000 distinct CDR3 sequences; roughly 9.6% were seen once. The sequenced sample was CD8+ T cells sorted from PBMCs, obtained 15 days after the yellow fever booster vaccination. These TCRs come from a man younger than 30 who received the YFV17D yellow fever vaccine. CDR3s include the opening cysteine and the closing phenylalanine or tryptophan. D genes are given only for firm matches. Size is stated for part of the rows, as once, few or many counts, or as a class when the clone is expanded.

>TRBV12-3/TRBV12-4|many|.|TRBJ2-5
TGTGCCAGCAGTTTCCCCGGAATACAAGAGACCCAGTACTTC
CASSFPGIQETQYF
>TRBV19|.|TRBD1|TRBJ2-7
TGTGCCAGTAGTCATCACAGGGGTTGGTCCTACGAGCAGTACTTC
CASSHHRGWSYEQYF
>TRBV29-1|.|.|TRBJ1-2
TGCAGCGTTGAAGACTATGGCTACACCTTC
CSVEDYGYTF
>TRBV4-1|.|TRBD2|TRBJ2-6
TGCGCCAGCAGCCGGGGACTATCCGTTATTTATGGGGCCAACGTCCTGACTTTC
CASSRGLSVIYGANVLTF
>TRBV7-9|.|TRBD1|TRBJ1-2
TGTGCCAGCAGACGACCGGGACAGGGACGTGGCTACACCTTC
CASRRPGQGRGYTF
>TRBV5-6|.|.|TRBJ1-1
TGTGCCAGCAGCTTGGGGACAGCAGCTTTCTTT
CASSLGTAAFF
>TRBV11-2|.|.|TRBJ2-2
TGTGCCAGCAGATTGGTTATCGGGGAGCTGTTTTTT
CASRLVIGELFF
>TRBV27|.|.|TRBJ2-3
TGTGCCAGCAGCCCCGGTTTTGGGAAAATAGATACGCAGTATTTT
CASSPGFGKIDTQYF
>TRBV5-4|many|.|TRBJ2-2
TGTGCCAGCAGCACCAAGAGTAGCGGAAGCACCGGGGAGCTGTTTTTT
CASSTKSSGSTGELFF
>TRBV5-1|.|.|TRBJ2-1
TGCGCCAGCTGTCTCCTTCGGGACAACTACAATGAGCAGTTCTTC
CASCLLRDNYNEQFF
>TRBV19|many|.|TRBJ1-3
TGTGCCAGTAAACGATACGACGGGTCCTCTGGAAACACCATATATTTT
CASKRYDGSSGNTIYF